This is a list of T cell receptor beta chains from one sample in a study of T-cell memory formation after mild COVID-19. In TCRdb, the 5' RACE reads were re-called with MiXCR into one record per CDR3 protein. The sample comprises about 180,000 distinct CDR3 sequences, 15% to 20% of which are singletons, and around 3.9% rests with the top ten. Sequencing was done on a sample of PBMCs or a T cell subset sorted from them (not recorded which). These receptors were obtained from a man aged 18 to 30 who had mild COVID-19 (a few samples of this study predate the infection). Cell type and time point are not known. Each CDR3 is given with its conserved first and last residue. A D gene is named only where the DNA matches it firmly. Clone sizes are given selectively: once, few, many, or a class where the clone is expanded.

V gene	J gene	clone size	D gene	CDR3 DNA	CDR3 protein
TRBV4-3	TRBJ1-5	few	TRBD1	TGCGCCAGCAGCTTCCGGACAGGGGATCAGCCCCAGCATTTT	CASSFRTGDQPQHF
TRBV29-1	TRBJ2-1	few	-	TGCAGCGTTCGGAGGGGGGCTTACAATGAGCAGTTCTTC	CSVRRGAYNEQFF
TRBV24-1	TRBJ1-2	few	-	TGTGCCACCAGTGATACCTCGGACAGCTATGGCTACACCTTC	CATSDTSDSYGYTF
TRBV20-1	TRBJ2-1	few	-	TGCAGTGCCCCCACGGGGCTAGTTTTCTACAATGAGCAGTTCTTC	CSAPTGLVFYNEQFF
TRBV7-2	TRBJ1-2	few	-	TGTGCCAGCAGCCTACCCGGTACAGGGTTACGTGGCTACACCTTC	CASSLPGTGLRGYTF
TRBV7-2	TRBJ1-5	few	-	TGTGCCAGCAGCCGAGCAGGGATACATCAGCCCCAGCATTTT	CASSRAGIHQPQHF
TRBV29-1	TRBJ2-3	many	TRBD1	TGCAGCGTCTCGACAGGGTGGACAGATACGCAGTATTTT	CSVSTGWTDTQYF
TRBV5-6	TRBJ1-5	few	-	TGTGCCAGCAGCCCGACAGGTCGGGATCAGCCCCAGCATTTT	CASSPTGRDQPQHF
TRBV7-2	TRBJ1-2	-	-	TGTGCCAGCAGCTTAGCTCAGGTTGACTATGGCTACACCTTC	CASSLAQVDYGYTF
TRBV5-1	TRBJ2-2	-	TRBD1	TGCGCCAGCAGCTTGGAAACAGGGGGCCGGAACACCGGGGAGCTGTTTTTT	CASSLETGGRNTGELFF
TRBV20-1	TRBJ2-5	few	-	TGCAGTGCTAGAGCTACCTCGGGCCAAGAGACCCAGTACTTC	CSARATSGQETQYF
TRBV12-3/TRBV12-4	TRBJ1-1	many	TRBD1	TGTGCCAGCAGTTTACAGGGGGAAGGAACTGAAGCTTTCTTT	CASSLQGEGTEAFF
TRBV6-2/TRBV6-3	TRBJ2-1	-	-	TGTGCCAGCAACCATAGGGTCTTAGCCAATGAGCAGTTCTTC	CASNHRVLANEQFF
TRBV6-2/TRBV6-3	TRBJ1-2	few	-	TGTGCCAGCTCCGGCGTGTACTATGGCTACACCTTC	CASSGVYYGYTF
TRBV12-3/TRBV12-4	TRBJ1-1	once	-	TGTGCCGAGGGCAGCATGAACACTGAAGCTTTCTTT	CAEGSMNTEAFF
TRBV12-3/TRBV12-4	TRBJ2-1	-	TRBD2	TGTGCCAGCAGTTTGAGTTATATGGGGGGGGACTCCTACAATGAGCAGTTCTTC	CASSLSYMGGDSYNEQFF
TRBV9	TRBJ2-7	few	-	TGTGCCAGCAGCGAAGGTGGGCCCTACGAGCAGTACTTC	CASSEGGPYEQYF
TRBV3-1	TRBJ1-6	-	-	TGTGCCAGCAGCCAAGTGCCCCCGGCCCTGAGCGAAACTAATTCACCCCTCCACTTT	CASSQVPPALSETNSPLHF
TRBV6-5	TRBJ1-6	few	-	TGTGCCAGCAGTTACTGGTCCTCCTATAATTCACCCCTCCACTTT	CASSYWSSYNSPLHF
TRBV4-3	TRBJ1-2	few	-	TGCGCCAGCAGCCAAGATAACAGCCCGACAGGAGATGGCTACACCTTC	CASSQDNSPTGDGYTF
TRBV24-1	TRBJ2-2	-	TRBD1	TGTGCCACCAGTGATTTTGTGTCGGGACAGGGGCGGACCGGGGAGCTGTTTTTT	CATSDFVSGQGRTGELFF
TRBV7-2	TRBJ2-2	-	-	TGTGCCAGCAGCTCGCGACTGTTCACCGGGGAGCTGTTTTTT	CASSSRLFTGELFF
TRBV7-2	TRBJ2-7	-	-	TGTGCCAGCAGCTTAGTAGAATCCTACGAGCAGTACTTC	CASSLVESYEQYF
TRBV7-2	TRBJ2-5	few	-	TGTGCCAGCAGCTTCCGGGGGCCCCAAGAGACCCAGTACTTC	CASSFRGPQETQYF
TRBV20-1	TRBJ1-4	few	TRBD1	TGCAGTGCAGGACCCGGACAGGGAAATGAAAAACTGTTTTTT	CSAGPGQGNEKLFF
TRBV5-1	TRBJ2-1	few	-	TGCGCCAGCAGCTTCGAGACTCCTGGTATCGGTGAGCAGTTCTTC	CASSFETPGIGEQFF
TRBV7-2	TRBJ2-7	few	-	TGTGCCAGCAGCGCGGGACACCCGACCTCCGAGCAGTACTTC	CASSAGHPTSEQYF
TRBV6-1	TRBJ1-1	-	-	TGTGCCAGCAGTGAAGACAGGACCGACACTGAAGCTTTCTTT	CASSEDRTDTEAFF
TRBV6-2/TRBV6-3	TRBJ2-1	few	-	TGTGCCAGCACTACCAGGGCGGACGATGAGCAGTTCTTC	CASTTRADDEQFF
TRBV7-9	TRBJ1-1	few	-	TGTGCCAGCCATCTACGAACTAACACTGAAGCTTTCTTT	CASHLRTNTEAFF
TRBV7-9	TRBJ1-6	-	-	TGTGCCAGCAGCTTGGGGGCCGGGGGGAGAAATTCACCCCTCCACTTT	CASSLGAGGRNSPLHF
TRBV7-9	TRBJ1-1	few	-	TGTGCCAGCAGCTTCCAGGGGCGAACGACTGAAGCTTTCTTT	CASSFQGRTTEAFF
TRBV7-2	TRBJ2-2	few	TRBD1	TGTGCCAGCAGCGGAGGACAGGGGCCGAACACCGGGGAGCTGTTTTTT	CASSGGQGPNTGELFF
TRBV5-1	TRBJ2-5	-	-	TGCGCCAGCAGCTCGTACGAGACCCAGTACTTC	CASSSYETQYF
TRBV29-1	TRBJ2-3	few	TRBD1	TGCAGCTTAGGACAGGGTAGGCCAGATACGCAGTATTTT	CSLGQGRPDTQYF
TRBV10-3	TRBJ2-5	few	TRBD1	TGTGCCATCGGGACAGCCCAAGAGACCCAGTACTTC	CAIGTAQETQYF
TRBV10-3	TRBJ2-5	-	-	TGTGCCATCAGTCAGTCCGCCCAAGAGACCCAGTACTTC	CAISQSAQETQYF
TRBV5-1	TRBJ2-5	many	TRBD2	TGCGCCAGCAGCTTCCTAGCGGAAGAGACCCAGTACTTC	CASSFLAEETQYF
TRBV7-9	TRBJ2-1	few	TRBD2	TGTGCCAGCAGCTTAGCGGCGGGGGGGTACAATGAGCAGTTCTTC	CASSLAAGGYNEQFF
TRBV7-6	TRBJ2-7	-	-	TGTGCCAGCAGCTTAGGCAGGGAGCCCTACGAGCAGTACTTC	CASSLGREPYEQYF
TRBV7-6	TRBJ2-5	-	-	TGTGCCAGCAGCTTAGCCCGGATGGACGGGGAGACCCAGTACTTC	CASSLARMDGETQYF
TRBV7-7	TRBJ2-5	-	-	TGTGCTAGCAGCTTAGCGTCCGTAAAAGAGACCCAGTACTTC	CASSLASVKETQYF
TRBV7-2	TRBJ1-3	few	-	TGTGCCAGCAGCCACGGTACAGGAAACACCATATATTTT	CASSHGTGNTIYF
TRBV20-1	TRBJ2-7	-	-	TGCAGTGCCGCGGGTCTCACAGGCTACGAGCAGTACTTC	CSAAGLTGYEQYF
TRBV5-1	TRBJ1-1	few	-	TGCGCCAGCAGCTTGTCCGCGGACCATCGGCGTTCAACTGAAGCTTTCTTT	CASSLSADHRRSTEAFF
TRBV5-1	TRBJ2-5	few	-	TGCGCCAGCAGCCTGGAGGGGCCCAAAGAGACCCAGTACTTC	CASSLEGPKETQYF
TRBV5-1	TRBJ2-3	-	TRBD2	TGCGCCAGCAGCTTAGCGGGGGCTCTCACAGATACGCAGTATTTT	CASSLAGALTDTQYF
TRBV7-9	TRBJ2-6	few	TRBD2	TGTGCCAGCAGCTTAGCGACTAGCGGCTCTGGGGCCAACGTCCTGACTTTC	CASSLATSGSGANVLTF
TRBV11-2	TRBJ2-2	-	-	TGTGCCAGCAGCTTAACAGGATCTTTAACCGGGGAGCTGTTTTTT	CASSLTGSLTGELFF
TRBV6-5	TRBJ1-2	few	TRBD1	TGTGCCAGCACCTACGGGACAGGGACTAGCTATGGCTACACCTTC	CASTYGTGTSYGYTF
TRBV5-1	TRBJ2-3	few	-	TGCGCCAGCGGCCCAAGGGATTTATACACAGATACGCAGTATTTT	CASGPRDLYTDTQYF
TRBV5-8	TRBJ2-3	-	TRBD2	TGTGCCAGCAGCTTGGATCTAGGGAGGGCAGATACGCAGTATTTT	CASSLDLGRADTQYF
TRBV12-1	TRBJ2-3	-	-	TGTGCCAGCAGTTTGTCCGGGGGGGGGCCTCATACGCAGTATTTT	CASSLSGGGPHTQYF
TRBV20-1	TRBJ2-3	few	-	TGCAGTGCTAGAATGGACTACACAGATACGCAGTATTTT	CSARMDYTDTQYF
TRBV6-1	TRBJ1-6	-	-	TGTGCCAGCAACCCGGACAGTTCTCAACCTTATTCACCCCTCCACTTT	CASNPDSSQPYSPLHF
TRBV7-2	TRBJ2-5	few	TRBD2	TGTGCCAGCAGCCAATCTAGCGGGGGGGCCCAAGAGACCCAGTACTTC	CASSQSSGGAQETQYF
TRBV20-1	TRBJ2-3	-	-	TGCAGTGCTAGACCCCTTGGGAGGGATACGCAGTATTTT	CSARPLGRDTQYF
TRBV5-1	TRBJ1-4	-	-	TGCGCCAGCAGCTTGGGGTCCGCTACCAATGAAAAACTGTTTTTT	CASSLGSATNEKLFF
TRBV5-5	TRBJ2-7	few	TRBD1	TGTGCCAGCAGCTTGTTCCAGGGGGCCTACGAGCAGTACTTC	CASSLFQGAYEQYF
TRBV10-3	TRBJ1-1	few	-	TGTGCCATCAATCAGGGTAGAGGCACTGAAGCTTTCTTT	CAINQGRGTEAFF